Below, one T cell receptor beta chain is given with its context. The sample is drawn from a study of blood T cell repertoires in COVID-19. Study overall: Some COVID-19 samples were acute and others convalescent; all came from the United States, Italy and Spain. Nucleic acid was either cDNA or gDNA, and it came from T cells, B-cell-depleted T cells, or PBMCs.

Authors' analysis steps: Nucleated cell number was recorded as an estimate derived from reference gene primer amplification. Assay: immunoSEQ multiplex PCR; the TCRdb copy retains only in-frame clones and omits some. V and J calls and clone size are copied from that table; D and trimming were computed from the DNA. The sample lists 75,000 to 80,000 clones; roughly nine tenths were seen once. The CDR3 is 15 amino acids. Germline V lookup: CDR1 MNHEY, CDR2 SVGAGI. The ends were cut back, 0 bases at V and 4 bases at J, with 12 bases in the middle. The sequence was collected from a human donor in a cohort sampled during active COVID-19. This chain uses TRBV6-5 with TRBJ1-2; D unclear. Sample: peripheral blood. The CDR3 DNA is TGTGCCAGCAGTTACTCGGCGGTGCCCTTCTATGGCTACACCTTC. It yields the protein CASSYSAVPFYGYTF.